The entry below gives a single T cell receptor beta chain sequence along with its context. Its antigen is as yet unknown. Measured with immunoSEQ multiplex PCR; TCRdb has only the in-frame clones, and not every one. Altogether 90,000 to 100,000 clones are present, 84% being singletons, with the ten largest covering 14%. The source of the sample is a study of T cell responses to AZD1222 COVID-19 vaccine. Findings and limits, study-wide: CD4 TCRs associated with vaccination spanned spike, dominating at 160-218 and 743-854. Unmutated variant regions reportedly attract nearly half of all spike-specific TCRs. When two AZD1222 doses had been given, Spike-specific TCR breadth and depth rose. Donors in the cohort were predominantly white British and more often female, and clonal diversity was possibly underestimated.

This CDR3 comprises 14 residues. Germline V lookup: CDR1 LGHDT, CDR2 YNNKEL (reference sequence). The V gene end was trimmed by 0 bases and the J gene end by 8 bases; junction bases not matched to a gene: 5. The source was peripheral blood, collected 28 days after the second AZD1222 dose. The chain recombines TRBV3-1 (or the pseudogene TRBV3-2) with TRBJ2-3, with 7 bases lining up with TRBD2. The receptor was derived from an adult who received the AZD1222 COVID-19 vaccine. CDR3 DNA sequence: TGTGCCAGCAGCCAAGATTCCGGCGGGGGTACGCAGTATTTT. This gives the protein CASSQDSGGGTQYF.